One and the same sample provided the 8 T cell receptor beta chains below, sequenced in a study of blood T cell repertoires in COVID-19. The table came from immunoSEQ multiplex PCR; TCRdb's copy has only in-frame clones and leaves some out. The sample lists roughly 380,000 clones, about 90% occurring once. The sequencing input was PBMCs or T cells enriched from blood (not recorded which). The receptors here all came from a woman aged 25 to 39 who had recovered from COVID-19.

V and J are TRBV7-9 and TRBJ2-3; 7 bases are shared with TRBD2. From germline, CDR1 is SEHNR and CDR2 FQNEAQ (reference sequence). The V gene end was trimmed by 9 bases and the J gene end by 4 bases; junction bases not matched to a gene: 7. There are 13 residues in the CDR3. The CDR3 loop is CASEPGGPDTQYF. In nucleotides, the CDR3 is TGTGCCAGTGAGCCGGGGGGTCCAGATACGCAGTATTTT.

The chain's CDR3 is CASSLVTTRNNEQFF. The CDR3 DNA follows: TGTGCCAGCAGCTTAGTAACGACTAGAAACAATGAGCAGTTCTTC. The genes are TRBV7-6 and TRBJ2-1, with D perhaps matching TRBD2 (6 bases). CDR3 length: 15 amino acids. Germline V CDR1 and CDR2: SGHVS, FNYEAQ. The ends were cut back, 1 base at V and 5 bases at J, with 12 bases in the middle.

J is TRBJ2-3 and V is TRBV9, with 8 bases that match TRBD2. This CDR3 is built from 16 residues. J was trimmed by 1 base and V by 2 bases; bases with no gene match: 6. Germline assignment: CDR1 SGDLS and CDR2 YYNGEE. Written as DNA, the CDR3 is TGTGCCAGCAGCGTCCGGGCCGGGGGGGGCACAGATACGCAGTATTTT. Residues: CASSVRAGGGTDTQYF.

The V gene is TRBV9, the J gene TRBJ2-2; 10 nucleotides align to TRBD2. V dropped 2 bases and J dropped 6; count of bases not matched to a gene: 4. Germline lookup yields CDR1 SGDLS and CDR2 YYNGEE. The CDR3 sequence is 15 residues long. CDR3 region: CASSVSAGGPGELFF. The CDR3 bases are TGTGCCAGCAGCGTCTCAGCGGGAGGGCCCGGGGAGCTGTTTTTT. Supplemented by reference TRBV9 and TRBJ2-2, the full variable domain reads DSGVTQTPKHLITATGQRVTLRCSPRSGDLSVYWYQQSLDQGLQFLIQYYNGEERAKGNILERFSAQQFPDLHSELNLSSLELGDSALYFCASSVSAGGPGELFFGEGSRLTVL.

V is TRBV24-1 and J is TRBJ1-5, with 10 bases matching TRBD1. V trimming: 4 bases; J trimming: 5 bases; junction bases outside the gene matches: 7. Germline CDR1 and CDR2: KGHDR and SFDVKD. CDR3 length: 16 amino acids. The CDR3 DNA reads as TGTGCCACCAGTGACCCGACAGGGGGCCGGGATCAGCCCCAGCATTTT. It specifies CATSDPTGGRDQPQHF.

This chain uses TRBV5-1 with TRBJ1-1; 7 bases are a match to TRBD1. Germline CDR1 is SGHRS and CDR2 is YFSETQ. This CDR3 region has 13 residues. The trim removed 4 bases at V and 1 base at J, leaving 1 base unmatched. CDR3 region: CASSGQENTEAFF. In nucleotides, the CDR3 is TGCGCCAGCAGCGGACAGGAGAACACTGAAGCTTTCTTT.

The genes are TRBV11-1 and TRBJ1-1; D gene ambiguous. The CDR3 consists of 13 residues. Germline V gene sequence: CDR1 SGHAT, CDR2 FQDESV (reference sequence). V shed 6 bases and J shed 3 bases, with 11 bases lying between them. CDR3 loop: CASSTAWDTEAFF. The CDR3, as DNA: TGTGCCAGCAGTACAGCCTGGGACACTGAAGCTTTCTTT.

The chain joins TRBV4-2 to TRBJ2-7, with 7 bases fitting TRBD1. This CDR3 region has 14 residues. After removal of 4 bases from V and 3 bases from J, the junction contained 6 bases not matched to a gene. CDR1 is LGHNA, CDR2 YNFKEQ, per germline. Written as DNA, the CDR3 is TGTGCCAGCAGCCCCCGGGACAGCCTCTACGAGCAGTACTTC. Translation: CASSPRDSLYEQYF.